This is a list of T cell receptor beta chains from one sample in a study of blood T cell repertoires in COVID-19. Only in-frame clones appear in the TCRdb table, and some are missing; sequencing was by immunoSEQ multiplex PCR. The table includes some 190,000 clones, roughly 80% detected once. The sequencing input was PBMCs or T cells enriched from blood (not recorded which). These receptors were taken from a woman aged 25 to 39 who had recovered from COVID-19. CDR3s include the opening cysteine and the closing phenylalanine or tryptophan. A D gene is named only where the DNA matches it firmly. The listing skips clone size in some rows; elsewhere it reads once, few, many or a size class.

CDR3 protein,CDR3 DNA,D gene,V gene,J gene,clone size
CASSLLQGGQPQHF,TGCGCCAGCAGCTTGCTTCAGGGCGGTCAGCCCCAGCATTTT,NA,TRBV5-1,TRBJ1-5,NA
CASKREDYEQYF,TGTGCCAGCAAGCGGGAGGACTACGAGCAGTACTTC,TRBD2,TRBV2,TRBJ2-7,NA
CASSLVVAELNTGELFF,TGTGCCAGCAGCTTGGTGGTAGCGGAGTTGAACACCGGGGAGCTGTTTTTT,NA,TRBV5-6,TRBJ2-2,NA
CASSMGQGGNEKLFF,TGTGCCAGTAGTATGGGTCAGGGTGGTAATGAAAAACTGTTTTTT,NA,TRBV19,TRBJ1-4,NA
CAIRLDSTDTQYF,TGTGCCATTAGACTAGACTCGACAGATACGCAGTATTTT,NA,TRBV6-5,TRBJ2-3,NA
CASSFPTSGRGTDTQYF,TGTGCCAGCAGCTTCCCGACTAGCGGGAGGGGAACAGATACGCAGTATTTT,TRBD2,TRBV7-9,TRBJ2-3,NA
CASSLPPAPGAGTGELFF,TGTGCCAGCAGCTTGCCCCCGGCGCCAGGGGCAGGCACCGGGGAGCTGTTTTTT,NA,TRBV5-4,TRBJ2-2,NA
CASRGQGGSPLHF,TGTGCCAGCAGGGGACAGGGAGGTTCACCCCTCCACTTT,TRBD1,TRBV2,TRBJ1-6,few
CASSLGTSVPLHF,TGTGCCAGCAGCTTAGGGACATCCGTTCCCCTCCACTTT,NA,TRBV7-2,TRBJ1-6,NA
CSASSDYTDTQYF,TGCAGTGCTAGTTCAGACTACACAGATACGCAGTATTTT,NA,TRBV20-1,TRBJ2-3,NA
CASTNRGASQETQYF,TGCGCCAGCACTAACCGAGGAGCGAGCCAAGAGACCCAGTACTTC,NA,TRBV5-1,TRBJ2-5,NA
CASSSPRGRTYEQYF,TGTGCCAGCAGTTCCCCTAGGGGGCGCACCTACGAGCAGTACTTC,TRBD1,TRBV28,TRBJ2-7,once
CASSLIPGGAANEQFF,TGTGCCAGCAGTTTAATTCCGGGAGGGGCGGCCAATGAGCAGTTCTTC,TRBD2,TRBV28,TRBJ2-1,NA
CASSQARDRHYEQYF,TGTGCCAGCAGCCAAGCACGGGACAGACACTACGAGCAGTACTTC,TRBD1,TRBV14,TRBJ2-7,few
CASSQPDWGLDNEQFF,TGCGCCAGCAGCCAACCTGATTGGGGCCTCGACAATGAGCAGTTCTTC,NA,TRBV4-1,TRBJ2-1,NA
CASSPLEGGYTF,TGTGCCAGCTCACCCCTTGAGGGCGGCTACACCTTC,NA,TRBV18,TRBJ1-2,few
CASTLDRRQETQYF,TGTGCCAGCACCCTGGACAGGAGGCAAGAGACCCAGTACTTC,TRBD1,TRBV6-6,TRBJ2-5,NA